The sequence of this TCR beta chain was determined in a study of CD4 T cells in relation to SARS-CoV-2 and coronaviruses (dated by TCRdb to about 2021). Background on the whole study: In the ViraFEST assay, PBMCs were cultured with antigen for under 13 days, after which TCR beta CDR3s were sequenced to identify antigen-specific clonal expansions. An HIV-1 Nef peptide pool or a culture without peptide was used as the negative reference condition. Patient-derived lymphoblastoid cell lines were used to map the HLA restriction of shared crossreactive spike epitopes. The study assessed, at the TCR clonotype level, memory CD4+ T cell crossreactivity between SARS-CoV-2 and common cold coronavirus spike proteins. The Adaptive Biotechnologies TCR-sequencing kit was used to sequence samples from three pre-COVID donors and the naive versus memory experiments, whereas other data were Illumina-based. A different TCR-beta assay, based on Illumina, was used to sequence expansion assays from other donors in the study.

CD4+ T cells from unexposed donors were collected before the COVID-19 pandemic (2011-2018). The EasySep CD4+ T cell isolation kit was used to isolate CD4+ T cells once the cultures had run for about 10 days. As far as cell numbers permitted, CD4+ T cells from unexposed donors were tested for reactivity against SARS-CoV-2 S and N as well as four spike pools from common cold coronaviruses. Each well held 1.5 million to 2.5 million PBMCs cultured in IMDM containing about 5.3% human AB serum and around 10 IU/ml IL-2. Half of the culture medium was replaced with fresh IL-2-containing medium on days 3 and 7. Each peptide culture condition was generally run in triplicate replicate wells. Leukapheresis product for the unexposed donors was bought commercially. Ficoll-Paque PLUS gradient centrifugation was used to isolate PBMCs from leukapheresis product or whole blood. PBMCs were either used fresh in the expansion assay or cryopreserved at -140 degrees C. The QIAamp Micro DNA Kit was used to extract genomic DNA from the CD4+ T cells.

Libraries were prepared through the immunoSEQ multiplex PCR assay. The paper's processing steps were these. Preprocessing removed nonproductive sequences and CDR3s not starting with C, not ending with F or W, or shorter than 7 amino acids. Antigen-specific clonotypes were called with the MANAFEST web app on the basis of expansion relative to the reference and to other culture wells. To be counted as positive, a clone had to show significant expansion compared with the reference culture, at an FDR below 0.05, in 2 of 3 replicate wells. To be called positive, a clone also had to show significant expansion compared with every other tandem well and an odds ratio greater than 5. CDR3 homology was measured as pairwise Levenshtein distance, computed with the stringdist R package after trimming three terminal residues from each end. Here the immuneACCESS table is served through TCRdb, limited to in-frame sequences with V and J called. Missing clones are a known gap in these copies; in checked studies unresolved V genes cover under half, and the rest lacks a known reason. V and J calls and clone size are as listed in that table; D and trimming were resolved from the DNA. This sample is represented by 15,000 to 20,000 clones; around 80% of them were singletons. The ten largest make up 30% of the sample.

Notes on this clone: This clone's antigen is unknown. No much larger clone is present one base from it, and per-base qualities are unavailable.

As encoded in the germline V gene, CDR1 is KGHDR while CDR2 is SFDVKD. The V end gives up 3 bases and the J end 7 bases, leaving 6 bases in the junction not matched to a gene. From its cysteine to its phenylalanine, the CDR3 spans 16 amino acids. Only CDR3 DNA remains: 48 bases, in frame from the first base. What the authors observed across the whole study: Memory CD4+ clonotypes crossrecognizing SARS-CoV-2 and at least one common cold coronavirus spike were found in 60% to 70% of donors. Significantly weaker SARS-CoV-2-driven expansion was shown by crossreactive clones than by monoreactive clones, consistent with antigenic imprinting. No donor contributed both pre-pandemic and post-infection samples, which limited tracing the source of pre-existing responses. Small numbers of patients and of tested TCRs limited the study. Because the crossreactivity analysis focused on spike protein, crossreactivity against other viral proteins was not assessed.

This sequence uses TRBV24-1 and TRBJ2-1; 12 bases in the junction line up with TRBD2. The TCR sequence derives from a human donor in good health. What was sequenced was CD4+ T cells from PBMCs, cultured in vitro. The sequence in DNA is TGTGCCACCAGTGATGGGGGACTAGCGGGTCGGAATGAGCAGTTCTTC. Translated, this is CATSDGGLAGRNEQFF.